These 18 T cell receptor beta chains were all obtained from the same sample, sequenced in a study of T cells in Graves' hyperthyroidism and ophthalmopathy. Amplification targeted TCR beta CDR3 regions from RNA transcripts. First-round RT-PCR of the TCR CDR3 relied on the HTBI primer set. Using its own MiXCR run on the multiplex PCR reads, TCRdb lists one record per CDR3 protein. The sample holds a few hundred thousand distinct CDR3 sequences, around a fifth seen once. Sample: blood. These TCRs come from a woman in her sixties or seventies with Graves' ophthalmopathy.

This clonotype was detected only a few times. The chain employs TRBV6-2 or TRBV6-3 and TRBJ2-1; perhaps TRBD1 as D (5 bases). The CDR3 covers 19 residues. The V and J ends lost 6 bases and 3 bases respectively, with 27 bases between them. In germline, CDR1 is MNHEY, CDR2 SVGEGT. This CDR3 is CASSDDSLSVAPNYNEQFF. In DNA form, the CDR3 reads TGTGCCAGCAGCGACGACAGTCTTTCCGTAGCACCTAACTACAATGAGCAGTTCTTC.

In DNA form, the CDR3 reads TGTGCCAGTAGTTGGGGAGTCGGGGGTCTAAGTGAAAAACTGTTTTTT. It is translated as CASSWGVGGLSEKLFF. The chain recombines TRBV19 with TRBJ1-4; TRBD1 is a possible D gene (5 bases). The V gene's germline CDR1 is LNHDA and CDR2 SQIVND (reference sequence). The CDR3 loop spans 16 amino acids. Trimming pared 5 bases from V and 7 bases from J, leaving 20 bases between.

This chain joins TRBV5-1 and TRBJ2-7, with TRBD1 matching over 10 bases. V shed 2 bases, J shed 3 bases, and the junction held 5 bases outside the gene matches. Germline assignment: CDR1 SGHRS and CDR2 YFSETQ. This CDR3 spans 15 amino acids. Here the CDR3 reads CASSFAGTGDYEQYF. The CDR3 bases are TGCGCCAGCAGCTTTGCCGGGACAGGGGACTACGAGCAGTACTTC.

This clonotype appeared many times. This chain uses TRBV10-3 with TRBJ2-7; the match to TRBD1 covers 11 bases. The CDR3 totals 14 residues. V lost 3 bases and J lost 3; bases outside the gene matches: 1. Germline lookup yields CDR1 ENHRY and CDR2 SYGVKD. The CDR3 loop is CAISEGTGGYEQYF. In DNA form, the CDR3 reads TGTGCCATCAGTGAAGGGACAGGGGGCTACGAGCAGTACTTC.

This chain joins TRBV10-1 and TRBJ2-2, with 9 bases identical to TRBD2. Unmatched junction bases numbered 16, after V lost 7 bases and J lost 7 bases. This CDR3 is built from 17 residues. Germline values: CDR1 WNHNN, CDR2 SYGVQD (reference sequence). As DNA, the CDR3 is TGCGCCAGCACCCCTTCAGGTAGCGGGAGAGGGGTCGGGGAGCTGTTTTTT. Its translation is CASTPSGSGRGVGELFF.

This clonotype has a count of ten or more. The J gene is TRBJ2-1, the V gene TRBV7-8, with TRBD2 as a possible D gene (5 bases). The CDR3 is made up of 13 amino acids. Germline CDR1 SGHVS, CDR2 FQNEAQ. V gave up 5 bases and J gave up 5 bases, with 10 bases separating them. Here the CDR3 reads CASSLRRDNEQFF. CDR3 nucleotide sequence: TGTGCCAGCAGCCTCCGGCGGGACAATGAGCAGTTCTTC.

V usage is TRBV6-1 and J usage is TRBJ1-1; D remains ambiguous. V shed 6 bases and J shed 6 bases, with 14 bases lying between them. CDR3 length: 13 amino acids. Germline lookup yields CDR1 MNHNS and CDR2 SASEGT. CDR3 loop: CASSRTLSAEAFF. DNA for the CDR3: TGTGCCAGCAGCCGCACTCTGAGCGCTGAAGCTTTCTTT.

This clonotype appeared many times. This chain joins TRBV2 and TRBJ2-2; D ambiguous. The CDR3 sequence is 16 residues long. From germline, CDR1 is SNHLY and CDR2 FYNNEI. Trimming stripped 10 bases from V and 6 bases from J, with 24 bases between. The CDR3 DNA reads TGTGCCACCTCGCAGGCACGCCGCAAAGGGTCCGGGGAGCTGTTTTTT. It is translated as CATSQARRKGSGELFF.

This chain connects TRBV12-3 or TRBV12-4 to TRBJ1-3; 7 nucleotides align to TRBD1. V gave up 6 bases and J gave up 4 bases; unmatched junction bases: 18. CDR3 length equals 18 residues. As DNA, the CDR3 is TGTGCCAGCAGAAATGTTAGGAGCAGGGGGAGTCAAGGAAACACCATATATTTT. Encoded protein: CASRNVRSRGSQGNTIYF.

The rearrangement joins TRBV5-6 to TRBJ1-2; D remains ambiguous. The germline V and J ends were trimmed by 0 bases and 6 bases, with 9 bases remaining between them. This CDR3 has 13 amino acids. CDR1 and CDR2 from the germline V gene are SGHDT and YYEEEE. CDR3 nucleotides: TGTGCCAGCAGCTTGGTAACAGCCCATGGCTACACCTTC. This codes for CASSLVTAHGYTF.

The chain recombines TRBV19 with TRBJ1-5; TRBD1 is a possible D gene (5 bases). The CDR3 length is 14 residues. V shed 6 bases and J shed 5 bases, with 14 bases lying between them. Germline CDR1 LNHDA, CDR2 SQIVND (reference sequence). The CDR3 reads CASSGGNLDQPQHF. The CDR3 nucleotides are TGTGCCAGTAGCGGGGGGAATCTTGATCAGCCCCAGCATTTT.

This clonotype was observed at least ten times. The CDR3: CASSHGEPNEQFF. The DNA for the CDR3 is TGTGCCAGCAGTCACGGGGAACCCAATGAGCAGTTCTTC. The chain carries TRBV11-2 and TRBJ2-1; TRBD2 is a possible D gene (5 bases). V was trimmed by 6 bases and J by 6 bases, leaving 12 bases between them. The germline V gene encodes CDR1 SGHAT and CDR2 FQNNGV. This CDR3 has 13 residues.

This sequence joins TRBV5-1 and TRBJ1-3, with a possible D match to TRBD1 (6 bases). The V gene lost 4 bases and the J gene lost 5 bases, with 19 bases spanning the gap. Germline CDR1 and CDR2: SGHRS and YFSETQ. This CDR3 is 16 amino acids long. CDR3 in DNA: TGCGCCAGCAGCCCGGGGGCCCAATCCTTGAGAAACACCATATATTTT. It yields the protein CASSPGAQSLRNTIYF. Full variable domain (rest looked up from reference TRBV5-1 and TRBJ1-3): KAGVTQTPRYLIKTRGQQVTLSCSPISGHRSVSWYQQTPGQGLQFLFEYFSETQRNKGNFPGRFSGRQFSNSRSEMNVSTLELGDSALYLCASSPGAQSLRNTIYFGEGSWLTVV.

This chain connects TRBV7-9 to TRBJ1-3; 8 bases fit TRBD1. In germline, CDR1 is SEHNR, CDR2 FQNEAQ (reference sequence). The V segment lost 1 base and the J segment 5 bases; nucleotides outside the gene matches: 10. The CDR3 spans 17 residues. The CDR3 DNA is TGTGCCAGCAGCTTAGAATTTGGACAGGGTGGTCGAAACACCATATATTTT. It translates to CASSLEFGQGGRNTIYF.

This clonotype was detected many times. The CDR3 reads CASSYSLPAATADTQYF. In DNA, the CDR3 is TGTGCCAGCAGTTACTCGCTTCCAGCGGCGACGGCAGATACGCAGTATTTT. The chain uses TRBV6-6 and TRBJ2-3; tentatively, D is TRBD2 (5 bases). This CDR3 comprises 17 residues. Looked up from germline, CDR1 is MNHNY and CDR2 is SVGAGI (reference sequence). V was clipped by 0 bases and J by 4 bases, with 17 bases between them.

This clonotype has just a few counts. The V gene is TRBV30, the J gene TRBJ1-4, with TRBD1 identical over 11 bases. The CDR3 is 15 amino acids. Looked up from germline, CDR1 is GTSNPN and CDR2 is SVGIG (reference sequence). V was clipped by 3 bases and J by 8 bases; unmatched bases: 8. As DNA, the CDR3 is TGTGCCTGGAGACCCAGGGACAGGGGGGTAGAAAAACTGTTTTTT. Its translation: CAWRPRDRGVEKLFF.

V and J are TRBV30 and TRBJ2-7, with 12 positions matching TRBD2. Germline CDR1 and CDR2: GTSNPN and SVGIG (reference sequence). V dropped 3 bases and J dropped 7; count of bases not matched to a gene: 13. The CDR3 loop spans 16 amino acids. The CDR3 sequence is CAWSLSPSGRAGEQYF. DNA for the CDR3: TGTGCCTGGAGCCTATCCCCTAGCGGGAGGGCGGGTGAGCAGTACTTC.

This clonotype was counted ten times or more. V usage is TRBV2 and J usage is TRBJ1-2; no definite D call. This CDR3 contains 13 residues. CDR1 SNHLY and CDR2 FYNNEI come from the germline V gene. Deletions cut 7 bases from V and 4 bases from J, with 13 bases between. CDR3 sequence reads: CASNQDPGYGYTF. The DNA for the CDR3 is TGTGCCAGCAACCAGGACCCTGGCTATGGCTACACCTTC.